Below, 24 T cell receptor beta chains from the same sample are listed, as sequenced in a study of early T cells in non-severe SARS-CoV-2 infection. TCRdb used MiXCR to reprocess the 5' RACE reads, holding one entry per CDR3 protein. The sample includes under 140,000 distinct CDR3 sequences, around 12% of them seen just once. The specimen comprised whole blood, sampled at baseline. These receptors all come from an adult who was a healthcare worker with PCR-confirmed SARS-CoV-2 infection or an uninfected control (not recorded which).

This clonotype was seen more than once but under ten times. This chain links TRBV20-1 with TRBJ2-7; perhaps TRBD1 as D (6 bases). The CDR3 contains 14 residues. CDR1 DFQATT and CDR2 SNEGSKA come from the germline V gene (reference sequence). The V end lost 3 bases, the J end lost 2 bases, and 14 bases lay between the germline ends. The CDR3 is CSASDSGEAYEQYF. The CDR3 DNA sequence: TGCAGTGCTAGCGACTCAGGGGAAGCCTACGAGCAGTACTTC.

This clonotype has a handful of counts. The genes are TRBV4-1 and TRBJ2-7, with 7 bases that match TRBD1. With V trimmed by 3 bases and J by 4 bases, 6 bases remained unmatched. Germline V lookup: CDR1 MGHRA, CDR2 YSYEKL. CDR3 length: 14 amino acids. The CDR3 spells CASSHWTGAYEQYF. The CDR3 coding sequence is TGCGCCAGCAGCCACTGGACAGGTGCTTACGAGCAGTACTTC.

This clonotype was detected only once. This sequence joins TRBV9 and TRBJ1-1, with 8 positions matching TRBD1. In germline, CDR1 is SGDLS, CDR2 YYNGEE. This CDR3 comprises 14 residues. Unmatched junction bases numbered 6, after V lost 4 bases and J lost 4 bases. The CDR3 protein is CASSPGGAITEAFF. The DNA of the CDR3 is TGTGCCAGCAGCCCAGGGGGCGCGATCACTGAAGCTTTCTTT.

This clonotype occurred many times. V usage is TRBV6-5 and J usage is TRBJ1-1; TRBD1 might be the D (6 bases). Germline assignment: CDR1 MNHEY and CDR2 SVGAGI. Trimming left V 6 bases short and J 10 bases short, with 15 bases between. This CDR3 comprises 12 residues. The CDR3 bases are TGTGCCAGCAGGCTGGGGGGGCAGAGAGCTTTCTTT. Its protein product is CASRLGGQRAFF.

The chain couples TRBV28 to TRBJ2-2; D perhaps matches TRBD1 (5 bases). With 4 bases removed from V and 4 bases from J, the gap between germline ends came to 13 bases. The V gene's germline CDR1 is MDHEN and CDR2 SYDVKM. The CDR3 length is 15 residues. CDR3 region: CASSWTPSSTGELFF. CDR3 in DNA: TGTGCCAGCAGTTGGACACCCTCGAGCACCGGGGAGCTGTTTTTT.

This clonotype was observed a handful of times. V is TRBV20-1 and J is TRBJ2-1; 9 bases match TRBD2. The junction had 7 bases not matched to a gene; V was cut back by 3 bases and J by 10 bases. The CDR3 runs to 13 residues. Germline assignment: CDR1 DFQATT and CDR2 SNEGSKA (reference sequence). In DNA form, the CDR3 reads TGCAGTGCTAGTCGCGGGGGGGCGTGGGAGCAGTTCTTC. Its protein is CSASRGGAWEQFF.

The CDR3 coding sequence is TGTGCCAGTAGTTTTTTCGCCGGGGCCTCCTACGAGCAGTACTTC. Amino acid sequence: CASSFFAGASYEQYF. The chain couples TRBV19 to TRBJ2-7; either TRBD1 or TRBD2 may supply D (5 bases each). V was trimmed by 5 bases and J by 0 bases, leaving 14 bases between them. Germline values: CDR1 LNHDA, CDR2 SQIVND (reference sequence). This CDR3 has 15 residues.

This chain joins TRBV11-2 and TRBJ2-2; TRBD1 might be the D (6 bases). Germline CDR1 SGHAT, CDR2 FQNNGV. The CDR3 extends over 18 amino acids. V was trimmed by 6 bases and J by 0 bases, leaving 20 bases between them. CDR3 amino acids: CASSPAGRGFANTGELFF. CDR3 nucleotides: TGTGCCAGCAGTCCCGCGGGCAGGGGTTTCGCGAACACCGGGGAGCTGTTTTTT. Complete variable domain (other parts from reference TRBV11-2 and TRBJ2-2): EAGVAQSPRYKIIEKRQSVAFWCNPISGHATLYWYQQILGQGPKLLIQFQNNGVVDDSQLPKDRFSAERLKGVDSTLKIQPAKLEDSAVYLCASSPAGRGFANTGELFFGEGSRLTVL.

In regard to this clonotype: Since a much larger clone is just one base distant, this may be a read error. V gene TRBV12-3 or TRBV12-4 combines with J gene TRBJ1-2, with 7 positions matching TRBD1. Unmatched junction bases numbered 0, after V lost 1 base and J lost 4 bases. CDR3 length: 13 amino acids. CDR3 coding DNA: TGTGCCAGCAGTTTAGGGGACAGCTATGGCTACACCTTC. Its protein product is CASSLGDSYGYTF.

Only a few counts were recorded for this clonotype. The gene calls are TRBV6-6 and TRBJ1-6; no reliable D call. Trimming cost V 5 bases and J 8 bases, with 13 bases left between them. Germline assignment: CDR1 MNHNY and CDR2 SVGAGI (reference sequence). CDR3 length equals 14 residues. The CDR3 region is CASSPLEGHSPLHF. The CDR3 region has the DNA TGTGCCAGCAGTCCTCTCGAAGGGCATTCACCCCTCCACTTT.

The table lists this clonotype with a few counts. The rearrangement uses TRBV3-1 and TRBJ1-2; D call uncertain. Trimming took 1 base from V and 8 from J, leaving 11 bases between them. The CDR3 is made up of 13 amino acids. Germline V lookup: CDR1 LGHDT, CDR2 YNNKEL (reference sequence). CDR3: CASSQVEGYGYTF. CDR3 sequence (DNA): TGTGCCAGCAGCCAAGTGGAAGGTTACGGCTACACCTTC.

The table lists this clonotype with a few counts. The chain carries TRBV6-4 and TRBJ2-3, with 9 bases fitting TRBD2. CDR3 size: 19 residues. Germline trimming cut 0 bases from V and 2 bases from J; bases unmatched to any gene: 12. CDR1 MRHNA and CDR2 SNTAGT come from the germline V gene. The CDR3 DNA reads TGTGCCAGCAGTGACTCGCCTAGCGGGGACCCAGCCACCACAGATACGCAGTATTTT. Its translation is CASSDSPSGDPATTDTQYF.

This sequence joins TRBV6-4 and TRBJ2-1; 13 nucleotides line up with TRBD2. V trimming: 6 bases; J trimming: 2 bases; junction bases outside the gene matches: 1. Germline loops: CDR1 MRHNA, CDR2 SNTAGT. The CDR3 contains 15 residues. CDR3 region: CASSGLAGAYNEQFF. The DNA of the CDR3 is TGTGCCAGCAGCGGACTAGCGGGAGCCTACAATGAGCAGTTCTTC.

This clonotype has more than one count but fewer than ten. The chain couples TRBV9 to TRBJ2-7; maybe TRBD1 (6 bases). The V gene lost 0 bases and the J gene lost 6 bases, with 13 bases spanning the gap. The CDR3 consists of 14 residues. Germline values: CDR1 SGDLS, CDR2 YYNGEE. In DNA form, the CDR3 reads TGTGCCAGCAGCGTAGAGGCAGGGGAACTCGAGCAGTACTTC. This sequence encodes CASSVEAGELEQYF.

The V call is TRBV7-6, the J call TRBJ2-3, with 11 bases identical to TRBD2. The V and J ends lost 0 bases and 0 bases, in that order; junction bases with no gene match: 5. The length of the CDR3 is 18 residues. The germline gives CDR1 SGHVS, CDR2 FNYEAQ. CDR3 amino acids: CASSLALAGGSSTDTQYF. The CDR3 bases are TGTGCCAGCAGCTTAGCGCTAGCGGGGGGCTCTAGCACAGATACGCAGTATTTT.

The chain employs TRBV5-4 and TRBJ2-5, with D perhaps given as TRBD1 or TRBD2 (5 bases each). This CDR3 comprises 14 residues. Germline assignment: CDR1 SGHNT and CDR2 YYREEE (reference sequence). Trimming took 5 bases from V and 1 from J, leaving 12 bases between them. CDR3 sequence reads: CASRLDSLQETQYF. CDR3 nucleotides: TGTGCCAGCAGACTAGACAGTCTCCAAGAGACCCAGTACTTC.

The chain combines TRBV29-1 with TRBJ2-1; D unresolved. Per the germline V gene, CDR1 is SQVTM and CDR2 is ANQGSEA. Trimming removed 7 bases from V and 0 bases from J, with 13 bases in between. The length of the CDR3 is 14 residues. CDR3 protein: CSGRRSLSYNEQFF. CDR3 sequence (DNA): TGCAGCGGACGACGGTCCCTCTCCTACAATGAGCAGTTCTTC.

The V gene is TRBV5-1, the J gene TRBJ2-4; 7 bases fit TRBD1. Germline values: CDR1 SGHRS, CDR2 YFSETQ. This CDR3 has 14 residues. The junction had 7 bases not matched to a gene; V was cut back by 4 bases and J by 6 bases. For the CDR3, the DNA is TGCGCCAGCAGCCAACAGGGGACGGGAAACATTCAGTACTTC. This sequence encodes CASSQQGTGNIQYF.

The table lists this clonotype with many counts. The chain employs TRBV20-1 and TRBJ1-1; D gene uncertain. The V end lost 2 bases, the J end lost 2 bases, and 9 bases lay between the germline ends. CDR3 length: 13 residues. The germline gives CDR1 DFQATT, CDR2 SNEGSKA (reference sequence). The DNA of the CDR3 is TGCAGTGCTAGATACGGGCCAAACACTGAAGCTTTCTTT. It yields the protein CSARYGPNTEAFF.

Comments on this clonotype: At one end, the junction sequence differs from germline, possibly due to a read error. The V call is TRBV28, the J call TRBJ1-1; D is undetermined. Germline V gene sequence: CDR1 MDHEN, CDR2 SYDVKM. The CDR3 consists of 15 residues. CDR3 DNA: TGTGCCAGCAGTTTATGGAGGGAGCCGAACACTGAAGTTTTCTTT. Translated: CASSLWREPNTEVFF.

This clonotype was counted only a few times. The J gene is TRBJ2-3, the V gene TRBV7-3, with 7 bases identical to TRBD1. The length of the CDR3 is 15 residues. V lost 5 bases to trimming and J lost 4 bases; unmatched junction nucleotides: 9. Germline lookup yields CDR1 SGHTA and CDR2 FQGTGA. CDR3 region: CASSQDRLEADTQYF. The CDR3 bases are TGTGCCAGCAGCCAGGACAGGTTGGAGGCAGATACGCAGTATTTT.

This clonotype was seen more than once but under ten times. This chain joins TRBV28 and TRBJ1-1, with D possibly matching TRBD1 (6 bases). In germline, CDR1 is MDHEN, CDR2 SYDVKM. The CDR3 is 16 amino acids. The V end was cut by 4 bases, the J end by 3 bases, with 18 bases between. This CDR3 is CASSSLPGQRDTEAFF. In nucleotides, the CDR3 is TGTGCCAGCAGTTCCTTGCCCGGACAGAGGGACACTGAAGCTTTCTTT.

This clonotype showed up just a few times. The V gene is TRBV20-1, the J gene TRBJ1-1; 12 nucleotides match TRBD1. This CDR3 is built from 13 residues. Germline V gene sequence: CDR1 DFQATT, CDR2 SNEGSKA (reference sequence). The junction had 6 bases not matched to a gene; V was cut back by 6 bases and J by 7 bases. DNA for the CDR3: TGCAGTGCACCCGGGACAGGGGGCGATGAAGCTTTCTTT. Amino acid sequence: CSAPGTGGDEAFF.

This clonotype was counted at least ten times. This chain joins TRBV27 and TRBJ1-4; D is ambiguous. Trimming stripped 1 base from V and 5 bases from J, with 8 bases between. The CDR3 runs 14 residues. Germline values: CDR1 MNHEY, CDR2 SMNVEV (reference sequence). Here the CDR3 reads CASSLYGFNEKLFF. The CDR3 nucleotides are TGTGCCAGCAGTTTATACGGTTTCAATGAAAAACTGTTTTTT.